This TCR beta chain was found in a study of a mutant IDH1 vaccine in newly diagnosed glioma. The time point: week 23, last vaccination. What each vaccine dose contained was 300 ug of mutant IDH1 20-mer peptide, accompanied by topical imiquimod. Assay used: immunoSEQ multiplex PCR; TCRdb lists only in-frame clones, some missing. The sample includes 60,000 to 85,000 clones, roughly 85% of them seen just once. The CDR3 spans 15 residues. A note on this clone: Antigen: not known.

The chain carries TRBV21-1 and TRBJ2-2; TRBD1, the D gene given by the table, was not confirmed from the DNA. TRBV21-1 is assigned pseudogene status. The sequence derives from a woman between 50 and 59 years old with glioma. The input for sequencing was PBMCs, taken from a glioma patient whose treatment included an IDH1 peptide vaccine. DNA of the CDR3: TGTGCCAGCAGTATAAACAGGGGGCGCCCCGGGGAGCTGTTTTTT. It translates to CASSINRGRPGELFF.